A selection of T cell receptor beta chains follows, all from one sample in a study of CD8+ T cells in alopecia areata. TCRdb's copy holds only in-frame clones and misses some; the assay was immunoSEQ multiplex PCR. Of some 180,000 clones in the sample, approximately 53% are singletons; the top ten hold roughly 10%. The source material was CD8+ T cells sorted from blood, sampled at week 24, from a patient treated with tofacitinib. The receptors were sampled from a human donor with alopecia areata. Each CDR3 is given with its conserved first and last residue. D genes are given only for firm matches. A clone size is listed for some rows: how often the clone was seen (once, few, many), or a class if it is expanded.

d_call clone_size j_call v_call cdr3_nt cdr3_aa
NA few TRBJ2-3 TRBV7-8 TGTGCCAGCAGCCGTGGCGGGGCCGTGGATACGCAGTATTTT CASSRGGAVDTQYF
TRBD1 NA TRBJ1-6 TRBV15 TGTGCCACCAGCATCCCCCAGGGGGGCGCAGCCACCTATAATTCACCCCTCCACTTT CATSIPQGGAATYNSPLHF
TRBD1 NA TRBJ1-1 TRBV5-1 TGCGCCAGCAGCTTAACAGGGGGCACCGAAGCTTTCTTT CASSLTGGTEAFF
NA few TRBJ1-4 TRBV7-8 TGTGCCAGCAGCCCCAGTGAAAAACTGTTTTTT CASSPSEKLFF
TRBD1 NA TRBJ2-7 TRBV5-6 TGTGCCAGCAGCCCGGGACAGGACTACGAGCAGTACTTC CASSPGQDYEQYF
NA NA TRBJ2-3 TRBV30 TGTGCCTGGGGAACAACAGATACGCAGTATTTT CAWGTTDTQYF
NA NA TRBJ1-5 TRBV27 TGTGCCAGCAGTTTATCGAGGGGGGCAGGTCAGCCCCAGCATTTT CASSLSRGAGQPQHF
NA NA TRBJ1-2 TRBV7-9 TGTGCCAGCAGCTTAGATAGGTTCGCCTTC CASSLDRFAF
NA few TRBJ2-1 TRBV11-2 TGTGCCAGCAGCCCTAGGGTGAGCTCCTACAATGAGCAGTTCTTC CASSPRVSSYNEQFF
NA NA TRBJ2-2 TRBV30 TGTGCCTGCCCCCAGATGAACACCGGGGAGCTGTTTTTT CACPQMNTGELFF
NA NA TRBJ1-5 TRBV5-6 TGTGCCAGCAGCTTGTGGGGGGGTGGCAATCAGCCCCAGCATTTT CASSLWGGGNQPQHF
NA few TRBJ2-7 TRBV7-6 TGTGCCAGCAGCTTATCTGGGGCCTACGAGCAGTACTTC CASSLSGAYEQYF
NA NA TRBJ1-5 TRBV19 TGTGCCAGTAGTATGGGGAGCAATCAGCCCCAGCATTTT CASSMGSNQPQHF
TRBD1 NA TRBJ2-3 TRBV7-6 TGTGCCAGCAGCCAAAGCCGGACAGGGGCTATCACAGATACGCAGTATTTT CASSQSRTGAITDTQYF
NA few TRBJ2-2 TRBV9 TGTGCCAGCAGCGTTGCGGGGGCTATCACCGGGGAGCTGTTTTTT CASSVAGAITGELFF
NA NA TRBJ2-5 TRBV27 TGTGCCAGCCGGGACGGAAACCAAGAGACCCAGTACTTC CASRDGNQETQYF
TRBD2 NA TRBJ2-7 TRBV7-9 TGTGCCACTTCGGAATCTAGCGGGGGCTACTACGAGCAGTACTTC CATSESSGGYYEQYF
TRBD1 once TRBJ1-2 TRBV30 TGTGCCTGGAGTGTACTAGTGGGGGACAGGGATGGCTACACCTTC CAWSVLVGDRDGYTF
NA NA TRBJ1-1 TRBV9 TGTGCCAGCAGCGGGAGAGAGCCTGAAGCTTTCTTT CASSGREPEAFF
NA NA TRBJ1-1 TRBV5-6 TGTGCCAGCAGCTGGGGACGTGAAGCTTTCTTT CASSWGREAFF
NA few TRBJ2-2 TRBV14 TGTGCCAGCAGCCAAGCCCAGGTTTCCGGGGAGCTGTTTTTT CASSQAQVSGELFF
NA NA TRBJ2-7 TRBV18 TGTGCCAGCTCACCACCCGACAGCTACGAGCAGTACTTC CASSPPDSYEQYF
TRBD2 NA TRBJ2-1 TRBV19 TGTGCCAGCGCCCCGGGACTAGCGGGGGGCAATGAGCAGTTCTTC CASAPGLAGGNEQFF
NA few TRBJ2-6 TRBV18 TGTGCCAGCTCACCTATTAGGGTTGGGGCCAACGTCCTGACTTTC CASSPIRVGANVLTF
TRBD1 NA TRBJ1-1 TRBV13 TGTGCCAGCAGCTCGCTACAGGGGATGGGAACTGAAGCTTTCTTT CASSSLQGMGTEAFF
NA NA TRBJ2-7 TRBV13 TGTGCCAGCAGCCCATGGGGCCAGGGGAGACCCTACGAGCAGTACTTC CASSPWGQGRPYEQYF
NA NA TRBJ1-2 TRBV5-6 TGTGCCAGCAGCTCCCCGACGAATCCCTTCTATGGCTACACCTTC CASSSPTNPFYGYTF
NA NA TRBJ1-2 TRBV4-3 TGCGCCAGCAGCCAAGATTCGGCCCCCGTGGACTATGGCTACACCTTC CASSQDSAPVDYGYTF
NA NA TRBJ1-1 TRBV29-1 TGCAGCGTTCGGAGCTCTCCTAACATGAACACTGAAGCTTTCTTT CSVRSSPNMNTEAFF
NA NA TRBJ1-5 TRBV27 TGTGCCAGCAGTTCCGCCAATCAGCCCCAGCATTTT CASSSANQPQHF
TRBD2 NA TRBJ2-7 TRBV6-5 TGTGCCAGCACCGATCTAGCGGGGGTCTACGAGCAGTACTTC CASTDLAGVYEQYF
NA NA TRBJ2-7 TRBV4-3 TGCGCCAGCAGCCAAGAGAAAGGGCGGTACGAGCAGTACTTC CASSQEKGRYEQYF
TRBD2 NA TRBJ2-3 TRBV9 TGTGCCAGCAGCCTAAACCAGCGGGGCAACACAGATACGCAGTATTTT CASSLNQRGNTDTQYF
NA NA TRBJ1-1 TRBV30 TGTGCCTGGAGTGGTTACAGGCTCGAAGCTTTCTTT CAWSGYRLEAFF
TRBD1 once TRBJ1-6 TRBV7-9 TGTGCCAGCAGCCCGCCGCTCCGGACAGGGGGAAATACTTCACCCCTCCACTTT CASSPPLRTGGNTSPLHF
TRBD1 NA TRBJ2-6 TRBV6-4 TGTGCCAGCAGTGACCCAAGGGACAGGACTGGGGCCAACGTCCTGACTTTC CASSDPRDRTGANVLTF